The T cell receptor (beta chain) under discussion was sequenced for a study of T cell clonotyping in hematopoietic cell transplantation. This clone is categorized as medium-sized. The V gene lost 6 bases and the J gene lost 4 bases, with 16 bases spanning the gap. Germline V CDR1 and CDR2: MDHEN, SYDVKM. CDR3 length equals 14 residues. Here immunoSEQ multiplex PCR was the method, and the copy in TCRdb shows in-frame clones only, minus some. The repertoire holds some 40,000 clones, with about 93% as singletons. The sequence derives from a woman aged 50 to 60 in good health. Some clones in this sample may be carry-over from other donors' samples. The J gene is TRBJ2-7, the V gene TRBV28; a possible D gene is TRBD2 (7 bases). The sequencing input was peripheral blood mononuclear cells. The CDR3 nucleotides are TGTGCCAGCAGGCCGGGGGGCCTGGGGTACGAGCAGTACTTC. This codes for CASRPGGLGYEQYF.